This T cell receptor (beta chain) was captured by sequencing in a study of T-cell reconstitution after alpha-beta-depleted transplantation in children (dated by TCRdb to the mid-2010s). A note on the overall study: Using TCR repertoire profiling, the study followed T-cell immune reconstitution in a quantitative way in children after TCRalphabeta/CD19-depleted allogeneic hematopoietic cell transplantation.

According to the study, the label for this sample's treatment or condition signals: allogeneic hematopoietic cell transplantation with graft depleted of TCRalphabeta T cells and CD19 B cells. The transplant recipients were children given TCRalphabeta/CD19-depleted allogeneic hematopoietic cell grafts. This clonotype was seen a handful of times. Its binding antigen is unknown. No per-base quality is available; no much larger clone lies one base away. Receptors were amplified or captured by PCR. The sequencing machine was an Illumina HiSeq 2500. TCR libraries were prepared with molecular barcoding, using unique molecular identifiers to normalize TCRbeta repertoire quantification. TCRdb reran the public reads through fastp at Q25 and MiXCR, keeping productive beta chains. Entries are consolidated by CDR3 protein sequence, retaining the most common genes and DNA. The sample includes about 300,000 distinct CDR3 sequences, with about 9.4% observed a single time. The ten top clones hold approximately 7.6% of the sample.

What the study reported, not specific to this receptor: The apparently early recovery of alphabetaT-cell counts about two months after transplant reportedly depended on only several hundred rapidly expanded clones that came from non-depleted graft cells. Over the following months the frequencies of hyperexpanded clones went down, and after one year T-cell counts and TCRbeta diversity were mostly credited to newly produced T cells. In some patients, the high TCRbeta diversity seen at day 60 was put down to recipient T cells and intrathymic progenitors that had survived conditioning.

V is shortened by 2 bases, J by 0 bases, and the region joining them spans 14 bases. From a lookup of the germline V gene, CDR1 and CDR2 are SGHVS and FNYEAQ. The cysteine opens and the phenylalanine closes a CDR3 of 18 amino acids. The CDR3 DNA has 54 bases and is translated from base 1. Sequences were derived from PBMCs, sampled before TCRalphabeta/CD19-depleted stem cell transplant. The source is a boy under two years old with acute myeloid leukemia, due to receive a stem cell transplant. The chain joins TRBV7-6 to TRBJ2-6, with the D gene too uncertain to name. CDR3 region: CASSLLGGFVSGANVLTF. The nucleotides read TGTGCCAGCAGCTTACTGGGCGGATTCGTCTCTGGGGCCAACGTCCTGACTTTC. Supplemented by the reference TRBV7-6 and TRBJ2-6 proteins around the CDR3, the complete variable domain is GAGVSQSPRYKVTKRGQDVALRCDPISGHVSLYWYRQALGQGPEFLTYFNYEAQQDKSGLPNDRFSAERPEGSISTLTIQRTEQRDSAMYRCASSLLGGFVSGANVLTFGAGSRLTVL.